These 6 T cell receptor beta chains share one sample of origin, sequenced in a study of beta chain features in type 1 diabetes. Study-wide results and limits: TCRB CDR3s were moderately but significantly shorter in Type 1 diabetes patients in all four CD4+ subsets.

These receptors are not linked to any known antigen. The authors reverse transcribed all of the isolated RNA, so sequencing captured expressed TCRB transcripts. Only in-frame clones appear in the TCRdb table, and some are missing; sequencing was by immunoSEQ multiplex PCR. Of a few hundred thousand clones in the sample, over 9% were seen once. Sequenced material: central memory CD4+ T cells from blood. These receptors were taken from a young man with type 1 diabetes.

This rearrangement joins TRBV29-1 to TRBJ2-7, with D perhaps TRBD1 or TRBD2 (5 bases each). There are 12 residues in the CDR3. CDR1 and CDR2 from the germline V gene are SQVTM and ANQGSEA. Trimming stripped 3 bases from V and 6 bases from J, with 12 bases between. This chain's CDR3 is CSVELRGSEQYF. In nucleotides, the CDR3 is TGCAGCGTTGAGTTGAGGGGCAGCGAGCAGTACTTC.

This clone was recorded many times. This chain links TRBV28 with TRBJ2-7, with 9 bases fitting TRBD1. Germline CDR1 MDHEN, CDR2 SYDVKM. The CDR3 is made up of 15 amino acids. Trimming took 10 bases from V and 5 from J; bases not matched to a gene: 15. For the CDR3, the DNA is TGTGCCATCGGACACCGGGACAGGGTTATCAACGAGCAGTACTTC. Translated, it gives CAIGHRDRVINEQYF.

About this clone: It may be a read error: a sequence one base away is much more abundant. This sample also contains other DNA sequences that code for the same CDR3. The CDR3 loop reads CASSLTGNTEAFF. DNA of the CDR3: TGTGCCAGCAGCTTGACGGGGAACACTGAAGCTTTCTTT. This chain connects TRBV7-9 to TRBJ1-1, with D uncertain. In germline, CDR1 is SEHNR, CDR2 FQNEAQ (reference sequence). The CDR3 loop spans 13 amino acids. V lost 3 bases and J 1 base, leaving 6 bases between the germline ends.

This clone was seen a few times. V usage is TRBV5-4 and J usage is TRBJ2-1; 7 bases are shared with TRBD2. This CDR3 contains 17 residues. Losses at the gene ends were 5 bases for V and 0 bases for J; bases not matched to a gene: 11. CDR1 and CDR2 (germline): SGHNT, YYREEE (reference sequence). The CDR3 region is CASSPTSRRLSYNEQFF. The CDR3 DNA is TGTGCCAGCAGTCCGACTAGCCGCCGCCTCTCCTACAATGAGCAGTTCTTC.

This clone was found a few times. The chain combines TRBV18 with TRBJ1-4; 8 nucleotides match TRBD1. CDR1 and CDR2 from the germline V gene are KGHSH and LQKENI. CDR3 length equals 16 residues. V was pared by 3 bases and J by 7 bases, with 10 bases of the junction left unmatched. The CDR3 loop is CASSPNPGGAGEKLFF. The CDR3 DNA is TGTGCCAGCTCACCCAATCCAGGGGGCGCCGGTGAAAAACTGTTTTTT.

CDR3 nucleotides: TGTGCCAGCTCAGGTAGGCCAGGGGAGGGCTACAATGAGCAGTTCTTC. It is translated as CASSGRPGEGYNEQFF. The V gene is TRBV18, the J gene TRBJ2-1, with D maybe TRBD2 (7 bases). V lost 5 bases to trimming and J lost 3 bases, with 17 bases between them. CDR3 size: 16 residues. Per germline, CDR1 KGHSH and CDR2 LQKENI.